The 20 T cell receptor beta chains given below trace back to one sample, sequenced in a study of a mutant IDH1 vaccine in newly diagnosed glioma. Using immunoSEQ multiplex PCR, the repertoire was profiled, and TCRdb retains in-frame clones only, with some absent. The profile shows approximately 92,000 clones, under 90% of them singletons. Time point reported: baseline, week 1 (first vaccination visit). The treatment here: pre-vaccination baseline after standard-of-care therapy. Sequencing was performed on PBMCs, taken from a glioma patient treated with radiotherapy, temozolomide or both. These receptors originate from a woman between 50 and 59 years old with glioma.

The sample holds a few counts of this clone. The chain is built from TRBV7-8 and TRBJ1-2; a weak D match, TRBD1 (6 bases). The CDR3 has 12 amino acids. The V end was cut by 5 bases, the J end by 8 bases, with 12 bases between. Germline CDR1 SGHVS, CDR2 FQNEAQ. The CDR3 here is CASSDRGLGYTF. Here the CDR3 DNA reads TGTGCCAGCAGCGATCGGGGGCTCGGCTACACCTTC. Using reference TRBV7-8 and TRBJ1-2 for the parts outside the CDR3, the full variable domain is GAGVSQSPRYKVAKRGQDVALRCDPISGHVSLFWYQQALGQGPEFLTYFQNEAQLDKSGLPSDRFFAERPEGSVSTLKIQRTQQEDSAVYLCASSDRGLGYTFGSGTRLTVV.

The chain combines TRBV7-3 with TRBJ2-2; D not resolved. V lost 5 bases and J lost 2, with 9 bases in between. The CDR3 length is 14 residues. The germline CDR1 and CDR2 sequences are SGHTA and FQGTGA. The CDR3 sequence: CASSPGPNTGELFF. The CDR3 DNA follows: TGTGCCAGCAGCCCAGGACCCAACACCGGGGAGCTGTTTTTT.

DNA of the CDR3: TGTGCCAGCAGATCAGGGTACATGAACACTGAAGCTTTCTTT. Its translation is CASRSGYMNTEAFF. The V and J genes are TRBV6-4 and TRBJ1-1; D is perhaps TRBD1 (5 bases). From germline, CDR1 is MRHNA and CDR2 SNTAGT. CDR3 length equals 14 residues. Trimming removed 6 bases from V and 0 bases from J, with 11 bases in between.

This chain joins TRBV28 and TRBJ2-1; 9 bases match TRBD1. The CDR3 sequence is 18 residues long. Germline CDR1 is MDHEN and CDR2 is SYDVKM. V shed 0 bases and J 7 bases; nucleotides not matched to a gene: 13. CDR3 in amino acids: CASSLWFGGTGSFNEQFF. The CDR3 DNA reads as TGTGCCAGCAGTTTATGGTTTGGCGGGACAGGGTCGTTTAATGAGCAGTTCTTC.

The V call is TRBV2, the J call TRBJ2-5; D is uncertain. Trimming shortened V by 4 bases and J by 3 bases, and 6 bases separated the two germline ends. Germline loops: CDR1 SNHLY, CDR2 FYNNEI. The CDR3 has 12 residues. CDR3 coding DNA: TGTGCCAGCAGTGTGCAGGAAGAGACCCAGTACTTC. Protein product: CASSVQEETQYF.

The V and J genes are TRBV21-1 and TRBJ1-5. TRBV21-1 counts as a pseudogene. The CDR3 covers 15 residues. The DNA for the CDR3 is TGTGCCACCAGCAGCCTTTGGGGAAGGGATCAGCCCCAGCATTTT. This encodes CATSSLWGRDQPQHF.

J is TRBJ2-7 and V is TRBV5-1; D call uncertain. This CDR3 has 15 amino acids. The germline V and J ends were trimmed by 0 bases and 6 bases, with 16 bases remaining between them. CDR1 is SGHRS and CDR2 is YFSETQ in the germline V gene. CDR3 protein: CASSLAGPDTGEQYF. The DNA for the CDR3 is TGCGCCAGCAGCTTGGCCGGACCTGATACCGGCGAGCAGTACTTC.

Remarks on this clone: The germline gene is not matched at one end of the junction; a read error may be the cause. CDR3 sequence: CGSKTGKNSGYTF. CDR3 DNA sequence: TGTGGCTCAAAAACAGGAAAAAACTCTGGCTACACCTTC. The chain joins TRBV6-6 to TRBJ1-2; TRBD1 might be the D (5 bases). Germline CDR1 and CDR2: MNHNY and SVGAGI (reference sequence). CDR3 length: 13 residues.

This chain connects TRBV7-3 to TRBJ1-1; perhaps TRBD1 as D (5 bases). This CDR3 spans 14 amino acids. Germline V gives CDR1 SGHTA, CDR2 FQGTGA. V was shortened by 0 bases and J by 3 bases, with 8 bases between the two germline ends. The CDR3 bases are TGTGCCAGCAGCTTAACGGGGGGATACACTGAAGCTTTCTTT. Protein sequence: CASSLTGGYTEAFF.

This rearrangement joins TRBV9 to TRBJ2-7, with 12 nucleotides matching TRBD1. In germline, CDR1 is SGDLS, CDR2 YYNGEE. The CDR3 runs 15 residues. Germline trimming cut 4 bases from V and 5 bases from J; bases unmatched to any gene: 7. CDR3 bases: TGTGCCAGCAGCCTAAGGGACAGGGGGCCCGACGAGCAGTACTTC. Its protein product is CASSLRDRGPDEQYF.

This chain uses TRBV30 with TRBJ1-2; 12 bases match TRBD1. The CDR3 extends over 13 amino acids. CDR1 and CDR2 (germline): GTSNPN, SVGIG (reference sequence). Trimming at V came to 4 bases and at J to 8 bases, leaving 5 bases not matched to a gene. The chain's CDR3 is CAWTRDRGQGYTF. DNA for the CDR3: TGTGCCTGGACCCGGGACAGGGGGCAAGGCTACACCTTC.

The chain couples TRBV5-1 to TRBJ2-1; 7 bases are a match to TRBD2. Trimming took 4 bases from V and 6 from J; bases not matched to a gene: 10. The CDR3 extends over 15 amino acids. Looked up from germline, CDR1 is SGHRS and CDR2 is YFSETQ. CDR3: CASSISGTNGNEQFF. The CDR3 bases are TGCGCCAGCAGCATTTCCGGGACTAACGGCAATGAGCAGTTCTTC.

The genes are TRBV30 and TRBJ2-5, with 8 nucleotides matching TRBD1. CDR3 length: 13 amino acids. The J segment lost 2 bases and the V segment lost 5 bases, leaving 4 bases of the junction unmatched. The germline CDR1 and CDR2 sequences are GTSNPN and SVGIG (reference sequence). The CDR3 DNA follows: TGTGCCTGGGCAGGGGGCCTTCAAGAGACCCAGTACTTC. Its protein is CAWAGGLQETQYF.

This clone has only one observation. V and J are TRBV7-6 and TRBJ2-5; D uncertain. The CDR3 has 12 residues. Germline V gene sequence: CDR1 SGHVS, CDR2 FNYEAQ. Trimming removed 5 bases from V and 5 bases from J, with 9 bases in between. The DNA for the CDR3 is TGTGCCAGCAGCGATCGTGTTGAGACCCAGTACTTC. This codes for CASSDRVETQYF.

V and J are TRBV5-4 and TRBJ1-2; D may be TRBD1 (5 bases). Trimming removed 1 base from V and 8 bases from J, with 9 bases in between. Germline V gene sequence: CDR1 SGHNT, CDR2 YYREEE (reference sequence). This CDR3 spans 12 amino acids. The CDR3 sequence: CASSLNGGGYTF. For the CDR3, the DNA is TGTGCCAGCAGCTTGAATGGGGGGGGCTACACCTTC.

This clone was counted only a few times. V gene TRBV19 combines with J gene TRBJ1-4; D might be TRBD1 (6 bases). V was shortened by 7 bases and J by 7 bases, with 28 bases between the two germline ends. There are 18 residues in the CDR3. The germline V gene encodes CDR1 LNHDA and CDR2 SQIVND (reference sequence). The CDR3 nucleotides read TGTGCCAGTAAAGGAGACGAATGGGGGGCGGTAGAGGTTGAAAAACTGTTTTTT. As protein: CASKGDEWGAVEVEKLFF.

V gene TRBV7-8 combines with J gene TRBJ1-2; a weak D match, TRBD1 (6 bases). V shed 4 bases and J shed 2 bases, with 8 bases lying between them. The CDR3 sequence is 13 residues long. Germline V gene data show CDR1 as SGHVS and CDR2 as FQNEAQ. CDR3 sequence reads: CASSSRGNYGYTF. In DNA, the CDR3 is TGTGCCAGCAGCTCCAGGGGAAACTATGGCTACACCTTC.

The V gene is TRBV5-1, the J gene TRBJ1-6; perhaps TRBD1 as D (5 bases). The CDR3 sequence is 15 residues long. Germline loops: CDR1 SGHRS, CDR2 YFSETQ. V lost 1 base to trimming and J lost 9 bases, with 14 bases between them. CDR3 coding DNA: TGCGCCAGCAGCTTGAGGGGTCCGGGGGTTTCACCCCTCCACTTT. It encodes CASSLRGPGVSPLHF.

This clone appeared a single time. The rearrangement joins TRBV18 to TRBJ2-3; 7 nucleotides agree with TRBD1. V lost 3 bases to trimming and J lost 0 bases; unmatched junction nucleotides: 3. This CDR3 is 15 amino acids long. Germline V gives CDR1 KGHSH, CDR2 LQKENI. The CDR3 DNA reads TGTGCCAGCTCACCTGGGACAGTTAGCACAGATACGCAGTATTTT. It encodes CASSPGTVSTDTQYF.

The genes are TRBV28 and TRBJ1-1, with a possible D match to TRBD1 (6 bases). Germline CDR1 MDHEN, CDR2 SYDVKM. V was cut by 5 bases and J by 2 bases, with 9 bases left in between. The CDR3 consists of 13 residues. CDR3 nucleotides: TGTGCCAGCAGTCAGGGGACTAACACTGAAGCTTTCTTT. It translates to CASSQGTNTEAFF. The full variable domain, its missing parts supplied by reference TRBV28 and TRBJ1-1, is DVKVTQSSRYLVKRTGEKVFLECVQDMDHENMFWYRQDPGLGLRLIYFSYDVKMKEKGDIPEGYSVSREKKERFSLILESASTNQTSMYLCASSQGTNTEAFFGQGTRLTVV.